This entry is about one T cell receptor beta chain. The antigen remains unidentified. The ends lost 6 bases at V and 4 bases at J; junction bases unmatched: 5. CDR3 length: 13 amino acids. The data stem from a study of metastatic and nonmetastatic thyroid tumors. Study-wide context: Repertoires from malignant and benign thyroid patients were compared across blood and tumor or nodule tissue.

Findings of the study overall: In both blood and tumor samples, TCR beta diversity was reported significantly higher for malignant than benign nodules.

Ahead of thyroid surgery, no patient had received treatment of any kind. In the authors' methods: What underpinned the distant-metastasis classifier for papillary thyroid cancer was the set of CDR3 differences across clinicopathological groups. TCRdb used MiXCR to call clones anew from the PCR reads. It is TCRdb's table, rather than the study itself, that gives the V and J calls and clone size. The sample includes around 23,000 clones, roughly 20% of them seen just once. Material for sequencing was blood. The receptor was isolated from a female donor with papillary thyroid cancer or a benign thyroid nodule (not recorded which). Some clones in this sample may be carry-over from other donors' samples. V is TRBV12-3 or TRBV12-4 and J is TRBJ1-1; 7 nucleotides align to TRBD1. CDR3 sequence reads: CASSPQGFTEAFF. In DNA form, the CDR3 reads TGTGCCAGCAGCCCACAGGGGTTCACTGAAGCTTTCTTT.